Listed here are 30 T cell receptor beta chains from one sample, sequenced in a study of shared clonotypes between healthy human individuals. Only in-frame clones appear in the TCRdb table, and some are missing; sequencing was by immunoSEQ multiplex PCR. The profile shows around 1,900,000 clones, around 93% of them singletons. The naive CD8 subset, CD45RO-negative cells positively selected for CCR7, excluded terminally differentiated effector memory CD45RA+ cells. Sequencing used naive CD8+ T cells from PBMCs. Every receptor here comes from a man younger than 30 in good health. Some clones in this sample may be carry-over from other donors' samples.

The chain employs TRBV7-9 and TRBJ2-2; D not resolved. Germline CDR1 is SEHNR and CDR2 is FQNEAQ (reference sequence). CDR3 length equals 12 residues. Deletions cut 10 bases from V and 3 bases from J, with 9 bases between. The CDR3 nucleotides are TGTGCCACCGAACAACACACCGGGGAGCTGTTTTTT. This translates into CATEQHTGELFF. Based on the CDR3 plus reference TRBV7-9 and TRBJ2-2, the full variable domain is DTGVSQNPRHKITKRGQNVTFRCDPISEHNRLYWYRQTLGQGPEFLTYFQNEAQLEKSRLLSDRFSAERPKGSFSTLEIQRTEQGDSAMYLCATEQHTGELFFGEGSRLTVL.

This clone was seen just once. The CDR3 nucleotides read TGTGCCAGTAGTGTGGACAGGGTTAACGAGCAGTACTTC. Its translation: CASSVDRVNEQYF. The chain has TRBV19 and TRBJ2-7; 8 bases match TRBD1. V trimming: 5 bases; J trimming: 5 bases; junction bases outside the gene matches: 5. Looked up from germline, CDR1 is LNHDA and CDR2 is SQIVND (reference sequence). This CDR3 spans 13 amino acids.

CDR3 bases: TGTGCCAGCAGGCCAAAGGATAATGAGCAGTTCTTC. Translation gives CASRPKDNEQFF. The chain combines TRBV28 with TRBJ2-1; no clear D. V was cut by 6 bases and J by 7 bases, with 10 bases left in between. CDR3 length equals 12 residues. Germline CDR1 reads MDHEN; CDR2 reads SYDVKM.

With respect to this clone: This same CDR3 is encoded by further DNA sequences in the sample. The V call is TRBV5-4, the J call TRBJ2-7; unclear D gene. The length of the CDR3 is 12 residues. Germline V gene data show CDR1 as SGHNT and CDR2 as YYREEE (reference sequence). Trimming took off 0 bases at V and 4 bases at J, with 5 bases between the two ends. The CDR3 DNA is TGTGCCAGCAGCTTGGATGGATACGAGCAGTACTTC. It yields the protein CASSLDGYEQYF. Complete variable domain (other parts from reference TRBV5-4 and TRBJ2-7): ETGVTQSPTHLIKTRGQQVTLRCSSQSGHNTVSWYQQALGQGPQFIFQYYREEENGRGNFPPRFSGLQFPNYSSELNVNALELDDSALYLCASSLDGYEQYFGPGTRLTVT.

This chain connects TRBV7-2 to TRBJ2-7, with TRBD2 identical over 9 bases. Per germline, CDR1 SGHTA and CDR2 FQGNSA. The CDR3 is 15 amino acids. V dropped 5 bases and J dropped 4; count of bases not matched to a gene: 9. CDR3 in amino acids: CASSPAGGPRYEQYF. The DNA of the CDR3 is TGTGCCAGCAGCCCCGCGGGAGGGCCGAGGTACGAGCAGTACTTC.

The chain combines TRBV9 with TRBJ2-1; D ambiguous. CDR1 is SGDLS and CDR2 is YYNGEE in the germline V gene. The CDR3 consists of 13 residues. Trimming took off 0 bases at V and 8 bases at J, with 9 bases between the two ends. CDR3 DNA sequence: TGTGCCAGCAGCGTAGCGTCCTGGGATGAGCAGTTCTTC. Translated: CASSVASWDEQFF.

This chain links TRBV7-9 with TRBJ1-1, with D maybe TRBD1 (5 bases). Trimming took off 5 bases at V and 8 bases at J, with 21 bases between the two ends. CDR3 length equals 15 residues. The germline CDR1 and CDR2 sequences are SEHNR and FQNEAQ (reference sequence). The CDR3 spells CASSPRDRRSAEAFF. The CDR3 bases are TGTGCCAGCAGCCCCCGGGACCGTCGTTCGGCGGAAGCTTTCTTT.

With regard to this clone: The sample contains more than one DNA sequence encoding this CDR3. The chain uses TRBV27 and TRBJ2-7; 7 bases line up with TRBD1. CDR1 and CDR2 (germline): MNHEY, SMNVEV (reference sequence). CDR3 length: 14 amino acids. Trimming took 6 bases from V and 0 from J; bases not matched to a gene: 5. The CDR3 here is CASSSDRSSYEQYF. In nucleotides, the CDR3 is TGTGCCAGCAGCTCGGACAGGAGCTCCTACGAGCAGTACTTC.

There are a few counts of this clone. V gene TRBV4-2 combines with J gene TRBJ1-2; the D is unclear. With 5 bases removed from V and 3 bases from J, the gap between germline ends came to 10 bases. Germline CDR1 LGHNA, CDR2 YNFKEQ. The CDR3 contains 13 residues. The CDR3 DNA reads TGTGCCAGCAGCTACGGCGGCGACTATGGCTACACCTTC. This encodes CASSYGGDYGYTF.

The rearrangement uses TRBV6-5 and TRBJ2-7; D remains unclear. Germline values: CDR1 MNHEY, CDR2 SVGAGI. The CDR3 spans 15 residues. V was pared by 0 bases and J by 6 bases, with 15 bases between. The CDR3 coding sequence is TGTGCCAGCAGTTACTCGAAATTTAACACCTTCGAGCAGTACTTC. Amino acid sequence: CASSYSKFNTFEQYF.

V is TRBV6-4 and J is TRBJ2-6; D gene unclear. The CDR3 contains 14 residues. Germline-derived CDR1 and CDR2 are MRHNA and SNTAGT. Trimming cost V 4 bases and J 0 bases, with 4 bases left between them. The CDR3 sequence: CASSVSSGANVLTF. Written as DNA, the CDR3 is TGTGCCAGCAGTGTGAGCTCTGGGGCCAACGTCCTGACTTTC.

This clone was detected only a few times. The chain is built from TRBV7-9 and TRBJ1-5; maybe TRBD1 (5 bases). This CDR3 spans 13 amino acids. The ends were cut back, 4 bases at V and 9 bases at J, with 13 bases in the middle. Germline CDR1 and CDR2: SEHNR and FQNEAQ (reference sequence). CDR3 coding DNA: TGTGCCAGCAGCTCAGGGAAGGGCTGGCCCCAGCATTTT. Translating it yields CASSSGKGWPQHF.

The J gene is TRBJ1-1, the V gene TRBV19, with D unclear. The germline V and J ends were trimmed by 6 bases and 2 bases, with 7 bases remaining between them. The CDR3 loop spans 12 amino acids. Germline V gene data show CDR1 as LNHDA and CDR2 as SQIVND (reference sequence). The CDR3 DNA reads as TGTGCCAGTAGCCAGGCAAACACTGAAGCTTTCTTT. Residues: CASSQANTEAFF.

This clone came up once. Other DNA sequences in this specimen translate into the identical CDR3. V is TRBV27 and J is TRBJ1-1; D unclear. The V gene lost 5 bases and the J gene lost 1 base, with 8 bases spanning the gap. The CDR3 has 13 amino acids. Germline-derived CDR1 and CDR2 are MNHEY and SMNVEV (reference sequence). The CDR3: CASSPRQNTEAFF. The CDR3 DNA reads TGTGCCAGCAGTCCCCGACAGAACACTGAAGCTTTCTTT.

The rearrangement uses TRBV10-3 and TRBJ2-1; D is ambiguous. The V gene lost 6 bases and the J gene lost 0 bases, with 12 bases spanning the gap. Germline loops: CDR1 ENHRY, CDR2 SYGVKD. The CDR3 is 15 residues long. In DNA, the CDR3 is TGTGCCATCAGACGGGCCGCCGGCTCCTACAATGAGCAGTTCTTC. Residues: CAIRRAAGSYNEQFF.

The V call is TRBV7-9, the J call TRBJ2-7; 14 bases agree with TRBD2. CDR1 and CDR2 (germline): SEHNR, FQNEAQ (reference sequence). This CDR3 contains 17 residues. The V and J ends lost 1 base and 4 bases, in that order; junction bases with no gene match: 6. DNA for the CDR3: TGTGCCAGCAGCTTAGGACTAGCGGGAGGGCAAAAATACGAGCAGTACTTC. Residues: CASSLGLAGGQKYEQYF.

The chain employs TRBV9 and TRBJ2-3; D is unclear. V lost 3 bases and J 4 bases, leaving 15 bases between the germline ends. Germline lookup yields CDR1 SGDLS and CDR2 YYNGEE. The CDR3 sequence is 15 residues long. The chain's CDR3 is CASSGRVISADTQYF. The CDR3 nucleotides read TGTGCCAGCAGCGGTAGGGTGATAAGCGCAGATACGCAGTATTTT. The full variable domain, with the rest looked up from reference TRBV9 and TRBJ2-3, is DSGVTQTPKHLITATGQRVTLRCSPRSGDLSVYWYQQSLDQGLQFLIQYYNGEERAKGNILERFSAQQFPDLHSELNLSSLELGDSALYFCASSGRVISADTQYFGPGTRLTVL.

In its sample, this clone was seen once. The chain carries TRBV30 and TRBJ2-1; either TRBD1 or TRBD2 may fit D (6 bases each). Between the trimmed V and J ends, which lost 0 bases and 6 bases, there was a span of 12 bases. CDR3 size: 14 residues. The germline gives CDR1 GTSNPN, CDR2 SVGIG (reference sequence). CDR3 in DNA: TGTGCCTGGAGTGTACGGAAGGGGGGCAATGAGCAGTTCTTC. Protein: CAWSVRKGGNEQFF.

Concerning this clone itself: This CDR3 is also generated by other DNA sequences in the sample. This sequence joins TRBV9 and TRBJ2-2; TRBD2 agrees at 11 bases. This CDR3 is built from 15 residues. Germline CDR1 is SGDLS and CDR2 is YYNGEE. J lost 5 bases, V lost 3 bases, and 3 bases had no gene match. CDR3 amino acids: CASSDRTSGTGELFF. In DNA, the CDR3 is TGTGCCAGCAGCGACAGGACTAGCGGGACCGGGGAGCTGTTTTTT.

This clone was counted only a few times. The sample has other DNA sequences that encode this CDR3 too. The genes are TRBV19 and TRBJ2-7; 7 nucleotides agree with TRBD1. This CDR3 spans 12 amino acids. Per the germline V gene, CDR1 is LNHDA and CDR2 is SQIVND (reference sequence). V shed 3 bases, J shed 4 bases, and the junction held 0 bases outside the gene matches. The CDR3 DNA is TGTGCCAGTAGTATGACAGGGTACGAGCAGTACTTC. Its translation is CASSMTGYEQYF.

The chain is built from TRBV6-5 and TRBJ2-1, with 8 bases identical to TRBD2. Trimming cost V 6 bases and J 0 bases; bases outside gene matches: 1. Looked up from germline, CDR1 is MNHEY and CDR2 is SVGAGI. This CDR3 spans 14 amino acids. The CDR3 DNA follows: TGTGCCAGCAGGAGCGGGAGCTCCTACAATGAGCAGTTCTTC. It translates to CASRSGSSYNEQFF.

As regards this clone: This sample also contains other DNA sequences that code for the same CDR3. This chain joins TRBV7-9 and TRBJ1-2; D remains unclear. Germline assignment: CDR1 SEHNR and CDR2 FQNEAQ (reference sequence). The CDR3 loop spans 14 amino acids. V lost 0 bases and J 5 bases, leaving 10 bases between the germline ends. In DNA, the CDR3 is TGTGCCAGCAGCTTAGCCGGTCCGCTTTATGGCTACACCTTC. Its protein is CASSLAGPLYGYTF. The full variable domain, its missing parts supplied by reference TRBV7-9 and TRBJ1-2, is DTGVSQNPRHKITKRGQNVTFRCDPISEHNRLYWYRQTLGQGPEFLTYFQNEAQLEKSRLLSDRFSAERPKGSFSTLEIQRTEQGDSAMYLCASSLAGPLYGYTFGSGTRLTVV.

This clone was counted once. The chain employs TRBV27 and TRBJ2-7; 8 nucleotides line up with TRBD1. Germline V gives CDR1 MNHEY, CDR2 SMNVEV (reference sequence). V lost 6 bases and J lost 2; bases outside the gene matches: 9. The CDR3 covers 15 residues. CDR3 region: CASRNVGTGTYEQYF. The DNA for the CDR3 is TGTGCCAGCAGAAACGTGGGGACAGGTACCTACGAGCAGTACTTC.

This chain links TRBV29-1 with TRBJ2-7, with D possibly being TRBD1 (6 bases). V shed 7 bases and J shed 4 bases, with 17 bases lying between them. Germline V gene data show CDR1 as SQVTM and CDR2 as ANQGSEA. This CDR3 has 13 residues. CDR3 in amino acids: CSAQGGLWYEQYF. The CDR3 coding sequence is TGCAGCGCACAGGGTGGTTTATGGTACGAGCAGTACTTC.

This chain connects TRBV7-7 to TRBJ2-1, with D perhaps given as TRBD1 or TRBD2 (5 bases each). Germline lookup yields CDR1 SSHAT and CDR2 FNYEAQ (reference sequence). This CDR3 region has 16 residues. V was cut by 4 bases and J by 0 bases, with 13 bases left in between. CDR3 sequence: CASSSVAGSSYNEQFF. DNA of the CDR3: TGTGCCAGCAGCTCCGTGGCAGGGAGCTCCTACAATGAGCAGTTCTTC.

J is TRBJ2-2 and V is TRBV19, with D unclear. V dropped 0 bases and J dropped 4 bases, with 9 bases sitting between them. Germline values: CDR1 LNHDA, CDR2 SQIVND (reference sequence). The CDR3 is 15 residues long. This CDR3 reads CASSIDWDSTGELFF. The CDR3 coding sequence is TGTGCCAGTAGTATAGATTGGGATAGCACCGGGGAGCTGTTTTTT. Variable domain in full (rest from reference TRBV19 and TRBJ2-2): DGGITQSPKYLFRKEGQNVTLSCEQNLNHDAMYWYRQDPGQGLRLIYYSQIVNDFQKGDIAEGYSVSREKKESFPLTVTSAQKNPTAFYLCASSIDWDSTGELFFGEGSRLTVL.

CDR3 loop: CASSWGGGGTEAFF. For the CDR3, the DNA is TGTGCCAGTAGCTGGGGTGGAGGAGGGACTGAAGCTTTCTTT. V usage is TRBV19 and J usage is TRBJ1-1; no clear D gene. The V end was cut by 6 bases, the J end by 5 bases, with 16 bases between. Germline values: CDR1 LNHDA, CDR2 SQIVND (reference sequence). The CDR3 is 14 residues long.

The V and J genes are TRBV14 and TRBJ2-7; 7 bases agree with TRBD1. This CDR3 region has 16 residues. Germline V CDR1 and CDR2: SGHDN, FVKESK. V trimming: 3 bases; J trimming: 1 base; junction bases outside the gene matches: 9. The CDR3 DNA is TGTGCCAGCAGCCAGACGAAGACAGGGTATTCCTACGAGCAGTACTTC. Its translation: CASSQTKTGYSYEQYF.

As for this clone: The sample holds other DNA sequences that translate to the same CDR3. CDR3 DNA: TGTGCCAGTAGTATTATGGTAGGGAGCAATCAGCCCCAGCATTTT. Residues: CASSIMVGSNQPQHF. This chain links TRBV19 with TRBJ1-5; D remains unclear. Between the trimmed V and J ends, which lost 3 bases and 1 base, there was a span of 10 bases. This CDR3 has 15 residues. Looked up from germline, CDR1 is LNHDA and CDR2 is SQIVND (reference sequence).

The chain uses TRBV6-8 and TRBJ2-5; 8 nucleotides line up with TRBD2. Germline V lookup: CDR1 MNHGY, CDR2 SAAAGT. The ends lost 6 bases at V and 5 bases at J; junction bases unmatched: 14. The CDR3 runs 16 residues. The CDR3 DNA sequence: TGTGCCAGCAGATCCCCCGGGAGGGCCATGGTGGAGACCCAGTACTTC. This translates into CASRSPGRAMVETQYF.